Shown below are 21 T cell receptor beta chains from a single sample sequenced in a study of Graves' ophthalmopathy and Graves' hyperthyroidism. RNA transcripts provided the template for amplifying TCR beta CDR3 regions. RT-PCR in the first round used HTBI primers; a second-round multiplex PCR followed. In TCRdb, the multiplex PCR reads were re-called with MiXCR into one record per CDR3 protein. The sample lists about 740,000 distinct CDR3 sequences, roughly two fifths occurring once. The source material was peripheral blood. These receptors were taken from an adult man with Graves' ophthalmopathy.

This clonotype has just a few counts. This chain connects TRBV7-9 to TRBJ2-7; D perhaps matches TRBD2 (5 bases). From germline, CDR1 is SEHNR and CDR2 FQNEAQ (reference sequence). The CDR3 runs 14 residues. V was trimmed by 7 bases and J by 2 bases, leaving 15 bases between them. The CDR3, as DNA: TGTGCCAGCAATGGTCACGAGGGCCCCTACGAGCAGTACTTC. It is translated as CASNGHEGPYEQYF.

V gene TRBV12-3 or TRBV12-4 combines with J gene TRBJ2-5; D possibly corresponds to TRBD1 (6 bases). The V end lost 3 bases, the J end lost 0 bases, and 8 bases lay between the germline ends. The CDR3 is 14 residues long. The CDR3 here is CASSFHRDQETQYF. DNA of the CDR3: TGTGCCAGCAGTTTTCACAGGGACCAAGAGACCCAGTACTTC.

The chain recombines TRBV10-3 with TRBJ2-7, with TRBD2 as a possible D gene (6 bases). This CDR3 is 14 amino acids long. V lost 6 bases to trimming and J lost 3 bases, with 15 bases between them. Germline lookup yields CDR1 ENHRY and CDR2 SYGVKD. This CDR3 is CAISPGLYLYEQYF. The CDR3 DNA sequence: TGTGCCATCAGCCCGGGACTCTACCTCTACGAGCAGTACTTC.

This clonotype was seen at least ten times. The chain uses TRBV10-2 and TRBJ2-7; D is uncertain. The CDR3 consists of 13 residues. Germline CDR1 WSHSY, CDR2 SAAADI. Trimming pared 3 bases from V and 0 bases from J, leaving 6 bases between. The CDR3 protein is CASSEKVSYEQYF. In nucleotides, the CDR3 is TGCGCCAGCAGTGAAAAGGTCTCCTACGAGCAGTACTTC.

As for this clonotype: One base away lies a much larger clone, so this may be a sequencing read error. Given the absence of the conserved phenylalanine or tryptophan at the CDR3 end, a read error is likely. The chain couples TRBV10-3 to TRBJ2-5; weak D call: TRBD2 (7 bases). V lost 2 bases to trimming and J lost 4 bases, with 20 bases between them. CDR1 is ENHRY, CDR2 SYGVKD, per germline. CDR3 length: 17 amino acids. Written as DNA, the CDR3 is TGTGCCATCAGTGAGCCTGGGCGCGGGGGCGGTTCAGAGACCCAGTACCTC. As protein: CAISEPGRGGGSETQYL.

This clonotype was seen a handful of times. The chain is built from TRBV20-1 and TRBJ2-5, with TRBD1 matching over 10 bases. This CDR3 region has 13 residues. Germline CDR1 is DFQATT and CDR2 is SNEGSKA (reference sequence). The junction had 7 bases not matched to a gene; V was cut back by 5 bases and J by 7 bases. The CDR3 DNA sequence: TGCAGTGCTCGGACAGGGGGTGACAGGACCCAGTACTTC. Protein: CSARTGGDRTQYF.

The gene calls are TRBV6-1 and TRBJ2-7; no reliable D call. The CDR3 runs 14 residues. Trimming removed 5 bases from V and 2 bases from J, with 13 bases in between. Germline-derived CDR1 and CDR2 are MNHNS and SASEGT. The CDR3 nucleotides are TGTGCCAGCAGTTTAGGGTCGCCAACCTACGAGCAGTACTTC. Protein product: CASSLGSPTYEQYF.

This clonotype was counted between two and nine times. The V call is TRBV25-1, the J call TRBJ2-2, with D maybe TRBD2 (5 bases). The CDR3 is made up of 17 amino acids. The V end was cut by 6 bases, the J end by 6 bases, with 23 bases between. The germline V gene has CDR1 MGHDK and CDR2 SYGVNS. CDR3 region: CASSLDPRAGPSGELFF. The CDR3 bases are TGTGCCAGCAGCTTAGATCCGAGGGCCGGTCCATCCGGGGAGCTGTTTTTT. The variable domain in full, completed from reference TRBV25-1 and TRBJ2-2, reads EADIYQTPRYLVIGTGKKITLECSQTMGHDKMYWYQQDPGMELHLIHYSYGVNSTEKGDLSSESTVSRIRTEHFPLTLESARPSHTSQYLCASSLDPRAGPSGELFFGEGSRLTVL.

This chain links TRBV6-1 with TRBJ2-5; D is unclear. The CDR3 is made up of 14 amino acids. The germline CDR1 and CDR2 sequences are MNHNS and SASEGT. Trimming pared 6 bases from V and 0 bases from J, leaving 11 bases between. As DNA, the CDR3 is TGTGCCAGCAGGGAGATAGGTAACCAAGAGACCCAGTACTTC. It yields the protein CASREIGNQETQYF.

The table lists this clonotype with a few counts. This chain uses TRBV20-1 with TRBJ1-5; D uncertain. The CDR3 extends over 16 amino acids. CDR1 is DFQATT, CDR2 SNEGSKA, per germline (reference sequence). V lost 2 bases, J lost 2 bases, and 16 bases lay in between. The CDR3 nucleotides read TGCAGTGCTAGATCAAATTTGGGTTGGGGCAATCAGCCCCAGCATTTT. It yields the protein CSARSNLGWGNQPQHF.

In this sample, this clonotype turned up many times. The chain carries TRBV19 and TRBJ2-5; 7 positions agree with TRBD1. Germline V CDR1 and CDR2: LNHDA, SQIVND (reference sequence). The J segment lost 3 bases and the V segment lost 5 bases, leaving 3 bases of the junction unmatched. This CDR3 region has 13 residues. DNA for the CDR3: TGTGCCAGTAGTTCCCAGGGGGAAGAGACCCAGTACTTC. Protein: CASSSQGEETQYF.

A few counts support this clonotype. One end of the junction does not line up with germline, which may come from a read error. The chain joins TRBV7-7 to TRBJ2-7; the D gene is possibly TRBD2 (6 bases). The CDR3 is 13 amino acids. CDR1 and CDR2 (germline): SSHAT, FNYEAQ (reference sequence). As DNA, the CDR3 is TGTGCTAGCAGTCACCGGAGGGGTAACGAGCAGTACTTC. Translation: CASSHRRGNEQYF.

This clonotype was recorded many times. The V and J genes are TRBV4-2 and TRBJ1-3, with a weak D call TRBD1 (5 bases). Germline CDR1 LGHNA, CDR2 YNFKEQ. The CDR3 is made up of 15 amino acids. Trimming stripped 4 bases from V and 2 bases from J, with 12 bases between. Written as DNA, the CDR3 is TGTGCCAGCAGCCCCTTCGGCAGGGCTGGAAACACCATATATTTT. Translation: CASSPFGRAGNTIYF.

This clonotype was detected ten times or more. For the CDR3, the DNA is TGTGCCAGCAGCGTATCCAGGGACTATAATTCACCCCTCCACTTT. Translation gives CASSVSRDYNSPLHF. This chain links TRBV9 with TRBJ1-6, with a weak D call TRBD1 (5 bases). V lost 1 base and J 3 bases, leaving 8 bases between the germline ends. CDR1 is SGDLS and CDR2 is YYNGEE in the germline V gene. This CDR3 comprises 15 residues. Based on the CDR3 plus reference TRBV9 and TRBJ1-6, the full variable domain is DSGVTQTPKHLITATGQRVTLRCSPRSGDLSVYWYQQSLDQGLQFLIQYYNGEERAKGNILERFSAQQFPDLHSELNLSSLELGDSALYFCASSVSRDYNSPLHFGNGTRLTVT.

This clonotype has a count of ten or more. The rearrangement uses TRBV2 and TRBJ1-5; a possible D gene is TRBD1 (5 bases). Trimming took off 6 bases at V and 0 bases at J, with 9 bases between the two ends. CDR1 and CDR2 (germline): SNHLY, FYNNEI. The CDR3 is 14 amino acids. The CDR3 region is CASRGQFSNQPQHF. DNA for the CDR3: TGTGCCAGCAGAGGACAATTTAGCAATCAGCCCCAGCATTTT.

This clonotype was detected many times. The chain joins TRBV5-1 to TRBJ1-1, with 9 positions matching TRBD1. V was pared by 4 bases and J by 3 bases, with 4 bases of the junction left unmatched. The germline gives CDR1 SGHRS, CDR2 YFSETQ. CDR3 length: 14 residues. In DNA form, the CDR3 reads TGCGCCAGCAGCATGGGACAGGGACACACTGAAGCTTTCTTT. This translates into CASSMGQGHTEAFF.

This sequence joins TRBV19 and TRBJ1-5; 10 nucleotides line up with TRBD1. Germline loops: CDR1 LNHDA, CDR2 SQIVND (reference sequence). Trimming took 9 bases from V and 0 from J; bases not matched to a gene: 11. The CDR3 is made up of 17 amino acids. The CDR3: CARAPGQGFFSNQPQHF. The DNA for the CDR3 is TGTGCCAGGGCGCCGGGACAGGGGTTCTTTAGCAATCAGCCCCAGCATTTT.

The chain has TRBV4-3 and TRBJ2-5, with 10 positions matching TRBD2. Germline CDR1 is LGHNA and CDR2 is YSLEER. The length of the CDR3 is 14 residues. Germline trimming cut 2 bases from V and 4 bases from J; bases unmatched to any gene: 1. CDR3 DNA: TGCGCCAGCAGCCAAAGACTAGCGGGAGAGACCCAGTACTTC. Translating it yields CASSQRLAGETQYF.

This chain joins TRBV14 and TRBJ1-5; D gene unclear. Per the germline V gene, CDR1 is SGHDN and CDR2 is FVKESK. The V gene lost 4 bases and the J gene lost 7 bases, with 17 bases spanning the gap. The CDR3 consists of 15 residues. The CDR3 DNA follows: TGTGCCAGCAGCCCTGTGGGCAGGCGGAAGCAGCCCCAGCATTTT. As protein: CASSPVGRRKQPQHF.

The V and J genes are TRBV6-5 and TRBJ1-3; D gene unclear. The length of the CDR3 is 12 residues. V was shortened by 8 bases and J by 8 bases, with 13 bases between the two germline ends. The germline V gene encodes CDR1 MNHEY and CDR2 SVGAGI. CDR3 sequence (DNA): TGTGCCAGCTCACCACTTGCTGACACCATATATTTT. Protein: CASSPLADTIYF.

The V and J genes are TRBV10-3 and TRBJ1-1; D is unresolved. Germline values: CDR1 ENHRY, CDR2 SYGVKD. The CDR3 covers 14 residues. V was shortened by 10 bases and J by 1 base, with 16 bases between the two germline ends. CDR3 nucleotide sequence: TGTGCCAGCACTAGGTCACATGGGAACACTGAAGCTTTCTTT. Translation: CASTRSHGNTEAFF.